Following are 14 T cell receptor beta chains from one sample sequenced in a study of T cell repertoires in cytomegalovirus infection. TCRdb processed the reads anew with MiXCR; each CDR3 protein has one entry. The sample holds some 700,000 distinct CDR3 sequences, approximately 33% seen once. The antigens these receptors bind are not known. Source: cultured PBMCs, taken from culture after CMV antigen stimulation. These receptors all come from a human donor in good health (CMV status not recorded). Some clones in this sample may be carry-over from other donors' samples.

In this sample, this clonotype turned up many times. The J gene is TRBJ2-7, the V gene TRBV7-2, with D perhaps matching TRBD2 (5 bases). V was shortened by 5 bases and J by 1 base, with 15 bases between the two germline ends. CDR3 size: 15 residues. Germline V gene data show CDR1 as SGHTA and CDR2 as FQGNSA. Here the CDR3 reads CASSPPGGYSYEQYF. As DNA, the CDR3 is TGTGCCAGCAGCCCCCCGGGCGGGTATTCCTACGAGCAGTACTTC.

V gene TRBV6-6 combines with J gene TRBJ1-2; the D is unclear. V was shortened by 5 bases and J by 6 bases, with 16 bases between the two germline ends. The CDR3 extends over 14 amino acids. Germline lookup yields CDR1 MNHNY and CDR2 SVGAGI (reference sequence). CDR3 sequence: CASSPDAAYDGYTF. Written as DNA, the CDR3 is TGTGCCAGCAGTCCCGATGCAGCGTACGATGGCTACACCTTC.

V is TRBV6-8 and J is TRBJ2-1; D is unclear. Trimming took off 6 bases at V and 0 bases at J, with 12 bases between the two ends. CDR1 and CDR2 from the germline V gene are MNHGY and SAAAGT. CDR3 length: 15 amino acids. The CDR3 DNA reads TGTGCCAGCAGCTCCGACCTTAGCTCCTACAATGAGCAGTTCTTC. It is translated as CASSSDLSSYNEQFF.

The CDR3 here is CASSRTGSNYEQYF. For the CDR3, the DNA is TGTGCCAGCAGCCGGACAGGGTCCAACTACGAGCAGTACTTC. The rearrangement uses TRBV2 and TRBJ2-7, with 8 bases fitting TRBD1. This CDR3 spans 14 amino acids. From germline, CDR1 is SNHLY and CDR2 FYNNEI. Trimming removed 6 bases from V and 3 bases from J; junction bases left unmatched: 7.

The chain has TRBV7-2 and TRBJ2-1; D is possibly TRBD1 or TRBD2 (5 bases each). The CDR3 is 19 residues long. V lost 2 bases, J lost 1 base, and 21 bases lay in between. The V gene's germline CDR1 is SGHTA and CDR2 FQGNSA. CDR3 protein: CASSLKSPLRGGSYNEQFF. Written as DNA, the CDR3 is TGTGCCAGCAGCTTAAAATCCCCCCTCCGGGGCGGGTCCTACAATGAGCAGTTCTTC.

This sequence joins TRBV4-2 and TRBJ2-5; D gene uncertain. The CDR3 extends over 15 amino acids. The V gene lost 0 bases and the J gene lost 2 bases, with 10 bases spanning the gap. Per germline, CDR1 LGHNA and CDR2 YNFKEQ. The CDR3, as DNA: TGTGCCAGCAGCCAAGATTCGGGCGTACAAGAGACCCAGTACTTC. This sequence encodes CASSQDSGVQETQYF.

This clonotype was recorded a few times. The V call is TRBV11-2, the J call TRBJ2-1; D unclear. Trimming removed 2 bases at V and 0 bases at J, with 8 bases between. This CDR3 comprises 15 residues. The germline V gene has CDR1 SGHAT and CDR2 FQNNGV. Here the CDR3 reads CASSLRTISYNEQFF. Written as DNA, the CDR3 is TGTGCCAGCAGCTTACGGACCATCTCCTACAATGAGCAGTTCTTC.

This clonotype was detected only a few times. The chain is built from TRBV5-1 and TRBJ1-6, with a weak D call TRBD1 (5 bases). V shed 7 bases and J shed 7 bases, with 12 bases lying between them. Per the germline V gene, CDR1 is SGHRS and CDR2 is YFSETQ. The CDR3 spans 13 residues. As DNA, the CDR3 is TGCGCCAGCGGGCAAGGGGAGAATTCACCCCTCCACTTT. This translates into CASGQGENSPLHF.

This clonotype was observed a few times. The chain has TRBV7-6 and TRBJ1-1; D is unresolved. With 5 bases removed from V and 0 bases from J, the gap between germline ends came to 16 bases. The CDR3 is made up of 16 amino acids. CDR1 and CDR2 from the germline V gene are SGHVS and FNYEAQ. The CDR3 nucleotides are TGTGCCAGCAGCCCCCCCCCTGGGCCGTTGAACACTGAAGCTTTCTTT. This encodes CASSPPPGPLNTEAFF.

The CDR3 bases are TGTGCCAGCAGGGTCAGGGGGGCCAAAAACATTCAGTACTTC. Amino acids: CASRVRGAKNIQYF. The chain uses TRBV6-1 and TRBJ2-4; 7 nucleotides agree with TRBD1. Unmatched junction bases numbered 3, after V lost 6 bases and J lost 1 base. From germline, CDR1 is MNHNS and CDR2 SASEGT. CDR3 length: 14 amino acids.

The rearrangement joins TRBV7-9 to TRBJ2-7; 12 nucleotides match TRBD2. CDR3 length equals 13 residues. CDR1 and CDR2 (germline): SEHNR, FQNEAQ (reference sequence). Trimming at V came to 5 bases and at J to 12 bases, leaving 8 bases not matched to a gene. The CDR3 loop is CASSLGTSGLRYF. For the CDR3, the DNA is TGTGCCAGCAGCCTCGGGACTAGCGGGTTGAGGTACTTC.

CDR3 amino acids: CASSRGGSNTDTQYF. In DNA, the CDR3 is TGTGCCAGCAGTCGGGGCGGCAGCAACACAGATACGCAGTATTTT. The chain joins TRBV6-6 to TRBJ2-3; D possibly uses TRBD1 or TRBD2 (5 bases each). Looked up from germline, CDR1 is MNHNY and CDR2 is SVGAGI (reference sequence). Deletions cut 5 bases from V and 2 bases from J, with 14 bases between. The CDR3 sequence is 15 residues long.

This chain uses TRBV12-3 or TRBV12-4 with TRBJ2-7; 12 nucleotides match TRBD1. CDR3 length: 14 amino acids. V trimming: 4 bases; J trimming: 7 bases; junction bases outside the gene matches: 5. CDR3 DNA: TGTGCCAGCAGTTGGGGACAGGGGGCGGGAGAGCAGTACTTC. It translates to CASSWGQGAGEQYF.

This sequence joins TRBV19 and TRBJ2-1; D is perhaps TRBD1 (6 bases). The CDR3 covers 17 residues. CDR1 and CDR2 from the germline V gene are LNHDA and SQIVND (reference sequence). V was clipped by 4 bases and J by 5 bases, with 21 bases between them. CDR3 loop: CASSTRPDRSVHNEQFF. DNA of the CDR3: TGTGCCAGTAGTACACGCCCCGACAGGTCCGTACACAATGAGCAGTTCTTC. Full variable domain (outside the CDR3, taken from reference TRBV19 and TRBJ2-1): DGGITQSPKYLFRKEGQNVTLSCEQNLNHDAMYWYRQDPGQGLRLIYYSQIVNDFQKGDIAEGYSVSREKKESFPLTVTSAQKNPTAFYLCASSTRPDRSVHNEQFFGPGTRLTVL.